This T cell receptor (beta chain) was captured in a study of blood T cell repertoires in COVID-19. Study context: PBMCs, B-cell-depleted T cells, or T cells were the source of the cDNA or gDNA that made up the material.

The assay was immunoSEQ multiplex PCR, and TCRdb's table has in-frame clones only and misses some. The sample carries over 200,000 clones, around 81% recorded once. The V gene end was trimmed by 6 bases and the J gene end by 1 base; junction bases not matched to a gene: 8. The CDR3 is 15 amino acids. Germline V lookup: CDR1 SNHLY, CDR2 FYNNEI. The TCR comes from a woman in her 50s with acute COVID-19. The sequencing input was PBMCs or T cells enriched from blood (not recorded which). This chain connects TRBV2 to TRBJ1-1; 7 bases agree with TRBD1. In DNA form, the CDR3 reads TGTGCCAGCAGAAGGACCGGGACAGAGAACACTGAAGCTTTCTTT. Its translation: CASRRTGTENTEAFF.